Given below is one T cell receptor (beta chain) in context. There is no known antigen for this receptor. Base qualities were left out, and no much larger clone turns up one base away. CDR1 and CDR2 are read off the germline V gene as SGHRS and YFSETQ. The junction carries 16 bases between V and J, which are trimmed by 3 bases and 7 bases respectively. The CDR3 goes from the cysteine to the phenylalanine over 15 residues. Solely the CDR3 DNA is kept, with 45 bases framed from the first base. TCRbeta CDR3 regions were amplified from genomic DNA using the immunoSEQ Assay, a bias-controlled multiplex PCR. In the paper's pipeline: Within the assay, amplification of reference gene primers was used to estimate how many nucleated cells each sample contained. To quantify the absolute abundance of each unique TCRbeta CDR3 rearrangement, sequence reads were collapsed and filtered. For each sample, productive Simpson clonality was calculated as the square root of Simpson's diversity index over productive rearrangements. TCRdb holds this immuneACCESS table with in-frame rearrangements only. Some clones are missing; in checked studies, unresolved V genes explain under half, and the rest has no known cause. The V and J calls and clone size were taken over from that table, and D and trimming were inferred from the DNA. The sample table shows 60,000 to 75,000 clones, and roughly 85% are seen once. In total, the top ten clones hold about 16% of the sample.

The sample originates from a study of blood T cell repertoires in COVID-19 (dated by TCRdb to 2020 to 2021). With respect to the entire study: Collaborator samples came from the United States, Italy and Spain and covered acute and convalescent phases of COVID-19. The samples were drawn from two sources: the first 160 participants of the ongoing ImmuneRACE study, and about 1,300 subjects contributed by 6 global collaborators. The prospective study material was composed of cDNA or gDNA derived from T cells, B-cell-depleted T cells, or PBMCs. Sample metadata almost always included a de-identified subject ID, COVID-19 status, age in years and sex. Where available, HLA class I and class II types were taken from metadata supplied by the sample provider and were not determined by assay-based typing. Subjects who had been exposed to COVID-19, were actively infected with it, or had recovered from it provided the deeply sampled blood TCRbeta repertoires that made up the dataset. The repertoires were released in a freely available public database meant as a resource for research on the immune response to SARS-CoV-2.

Whole blood was collected in K2EDTA tubes by collaborating institutions according to the institutions' own protocols. For TCRbeta analysis, collaborator samples were shipped as frozen whole blood, as isolated PBMCs, or as DNA extracted from either sample type. What the research found in general, with its limitations: The amount of clinical and demographic metadata varied by source and participant and was provided uncurated.

The chain is made from TRBV5-1 and TRBJ2-2; a weak D assignment points to TRBD2 (6 bases agree). What was sequenced was peripheral blood. This TCR was recovered from a human donor in a cohort sampled during active COVID-19. Read as DNA, the sequence is TGCGCCAGCAGCTCCGGGAGAGTGGATGGCGGGGAGCTGTTTTTT. Its protein reads: CASSSGRVDGGELFF.